One sample yielded the 8 T cell receptor beta chains listed below, sequenced in a study of cytomegalovirus exposure and HLA in healthy donors. Primers included in the PCR were 60 Vbeta and 13 Jbeta primers. Using immunoSEQ multiplex PCR, the repertoire was profiled, and TCRdb retains in-frame clones only, with some absent. The data hold over 140,000 clones, with 70% to 90% observed a single time. Sequencing used PBMCs. All receptors come from a man aged 50 or older in good health and CMV-seronegative.

The CDR3 sequence: CASSLAAGPNTEAFF. In DNA form, the CDR3 reads TGCGCCAGCAGCTTGGCTGCAGGCCCGAACACTGAAGCTTTCTTT. The chain uses TRBV5-1 and TRBJ1-1; no clear D. The CDR3 is 15 amino acids. Germline loops: CDR1 SGHRS, CDR2 YFSETQ. V shed 0 bases and J shed 1 base, with 10 bases lying between them.

V gene TRBV9 combines with J gene TRBJ2-3; 9 nucleotides agree with TRBD2. CDR3 length: 15 amino acids. V trimming: 0 bases; J trimming: 3 bases; junction bases outside the gene matches: 2. Germline lookup yields CDR1 SGDLS and CDR2 YYNGEE. The CDR3 coding sequence is TGTGCCAGCAGCGTAGCGAGCGGGGGGACAGATACGCAGTATTTT. Amino acids: CASSVASGGTDTQYF.

The V gene is TRBV27, the J gene TRBJ2-7; D might be TRBD2 (6 bases). V gave up 3 bases and J gave up 5 bases, with 14 bases separating them. There are 14 residues in the CDR3. Germline CDR1 MNHEY, CDR2 SMNVEV (reference sequence). Here the CDR3 reads CASSLEGRRNEQYF. Here the CDR3 DNA reads TGTGCCAGCAGTTTGGAGGGAAGGAGGAACGAGCAGTACTTC.

This clone was found once. The rearrangement joins TRBV29-1 to TRBJ2-7; 8 bases fit TRBD1. J lost 0 bases, V lost 4 bases, and 5 bases had no gene match. This CDR3 comprises 14 residues. Germline CDR1 reads SQVTM; CDR2 reads ANQGSEA. The DNA for the CDR3 is TGCAGCGTTGTCCCACAGGGGGGCTCCTACGAGCAGTACTTC. Its translation: CSVVPQGGSYEQYF.

In this sample, this clone turned up a few times. The chain couples TRBV7-3 to TRBJ2-2; 10 bases agree with TRBD1. Losses at the gene ends were 2 bases for V and 7 bases for J; bases not matched to a gene: 4. The V gene's germline CDR1 is SGHTA and CDR2 FQGTGA. The CDR3 contains 15 residues. CDR3: CASSLRDRGDGELFF. DNA for the CDR3: TGTGCCAGCAGCTTACGGGACAGGGGTGACGGGGAGCTGTTTTTT.

CDR3: CASSSTTTSGTDTQYF. CDR3 DNA: TGCGCCAGCAGCTCCACTACGACTAGCGGGACAGATACGCAGTATTTT. The rearrangement links TRBV5-1 to TRBJ2-3, with 10 bases that match TRBD2. The V segment lost 3 bases and the J segment 3 bases; nucleotides outside the gene matches: 7. This CDR3 is built from 16 residues. CDR1 and CDR2 from the germline V gene are SGHRS and YFSETQ.

This chain joins TRBV15 and TRBJ2-5; 9 bases match TRBD2. V dropped 5 bases and J dropped 4; count of bases not matched to a gene: 11. From germline, CDR1 is LNHNV and CDR2 YYDKDF (reference sequence). CDR3 length: 16 residues. For the CDR3, the DNA is TGTGCCACCAGCCGAGGGGGCGGGGGGGCCCCAGAGACCCAGTACTTC. It yields the protein CATSRGGGGAPETQYF.

The chain links TRBV18 to TRBJ1-1; possibly TRBD1 for D (5 bases). The CDR3 runs to 14 residues. Germline CDR1 is KGHSH and CDR2 is LQKENI. Trimming left V 4 bases short and J 3 bases short, with 12 bases between. Here the CDR3 DNA reads TGTGCCAGCTCACGCGTCGGAGGGGACACTGAAGCTTTCTTT. It yields the protein CASSRVGGDTEAFF.